This TCR beta chain was sequenced in a study of blood T cell repertoires in COVID-19. The wider study: Sources were T cells, B-cell-depleted T cells, or PBMCs; the material itself was cDNA or gDNA.

Study processing details: Amplification of reference gene primers provided the estimated nucleated cell counts. Measured with immunoSEQ multiplex PCR; TCRdb has only the in-frame clones, and not every one. D and trimming come from the DNA, and the V and J calls and clone size come from that table. Among almost 65,000 clones, about 88% were seen once, and the ten largest hold less than 55%. Patients at the Seattle site were enrolled during active infection and followed longitudinally. This CDR3 region has 18 residues. Germline-derived CDR1 and CDR2 are MNHNY and SVGAGI (reference sequence). Trimming took 5 bases from V and 0 from J, leaving 20 bases between them.

This clonotype originated in a woman aged 60 to 75 with COVID-19, enrolled during active disease. The sequenced material came from peripheral blood. The chain links TRBV6-6 to TRBJ1-3, with D possibly matching TRBD1 (5 bases). CDR3 sequence (DNA): TGTGCCAGCAGTCAGTATGGCCCAGGGTACGGCTCTGGAAACACCATATATTTT. Protein product: CASSQYGPGYGSGNTIYF.